This TCR beta chain came from a study of T cell responses to AZD1222 COVID-19 vaccine. Study information: It was second doses at about 4 or about 12 weeks that were pooled.

Here immunoSEQ multiplex PCR was the method, and the copy in TCRdb shows in-frame clones only, minus some. The sample consists of about 59,000 clones, 80% to 85% of them appearing once. Study-level results: Without day 14 samples, only post-peak T cell repertoires were studied. Per reports, nearly half of all spike-specific TCRs target regions that are unmutated in variants. Clonal diversity was possibly underestimated, and the donors were mostly white British, with more females.

Turning to this clone: Its antigen remains unknown.

Between the trimmed V and J ends, which lost 7 bases and 6 bases, there was a span of 16 bases. The CDR3 covers 15 residues. From germline, CDR1 is MNHEY and CDR2 SVGAGI. Here the sequenced sample was peripheral blood, taken on day 0 of AZD1222 vaccination. This sequence joins TRBV6-5 and TRBJ1-6; D gene ambiguous. This clonotype originated in an adult in good health. The CDR3 region has the DNA TGTGCCAGCACCGAGGACGGAGGTGGTAATTCACCCCTCCACTTT. Its protein product is CASTEDGGGNSPLHF.